This T cell receptor beta chain stems from a study of CD8 T cells in ankylosing spondylitis. General study points: Reactive arthritis synovial fluid and blood were previously reported to contain some motif variants. Within peripheral blood, clones linked to disease were CD8+ and relatively rare. Characteristic of ankylosing spondylitis blood, it appeared, was a TCR beta motif comprising roughly 8 highly homologous variants.

In the case of this clonotype: Its antigen is not known.

Each TCR beta library was made by quantitative 5'-RACE that incorporated molecular barcodes. One entry per CDR3 protein, called by TCRdb with MiXCR from the 5' RACE reads. The sample lists roughly 450,000 distinct CDR3 sequences, 25% to 30% occurring once. The sample consisted of blood, either unsorted or a sorted T cell fraction (not recorded which). This clonotype originated in a male donor with ankylosing spondylitis.

CDR3 DNA sequence: TGCGCCAGCAGCCAAGATGCGAGCGGGAGGGCCTACGAGCAGTACTTC. Translating gives CASSQDASGRAYEQYF. This chain links TRBV4-1 with TRBJ2-7; 10 bases are a match to TRBD2. Trimming took 0 bases from V and 2 from J; bases not matched to a gene: 4. CDR3 length: 16 residues. CDR1 MGHRA and CDR2 YSYEKL come from the germline V gene.